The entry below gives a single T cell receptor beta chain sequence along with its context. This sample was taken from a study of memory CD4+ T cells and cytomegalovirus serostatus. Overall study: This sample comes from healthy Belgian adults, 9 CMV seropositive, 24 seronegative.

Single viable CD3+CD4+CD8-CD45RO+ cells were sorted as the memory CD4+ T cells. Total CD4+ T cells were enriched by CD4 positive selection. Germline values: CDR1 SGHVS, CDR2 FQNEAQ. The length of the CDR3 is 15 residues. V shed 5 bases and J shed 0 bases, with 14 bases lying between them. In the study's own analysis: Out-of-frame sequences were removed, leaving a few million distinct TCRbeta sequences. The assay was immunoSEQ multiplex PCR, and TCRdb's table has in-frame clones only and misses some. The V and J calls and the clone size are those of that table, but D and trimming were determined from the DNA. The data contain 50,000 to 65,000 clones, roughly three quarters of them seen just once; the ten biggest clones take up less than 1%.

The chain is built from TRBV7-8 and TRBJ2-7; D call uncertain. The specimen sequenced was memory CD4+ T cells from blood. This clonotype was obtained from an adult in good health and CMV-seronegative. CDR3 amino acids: CASSPGVSRSYEQYF. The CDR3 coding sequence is TGTGCCAGCAGCCCTGGGGTCTCGCGCTCCTACGAGCAGTACTTC.